A selection of T cell receptor beta chains follows, all from one sample in a study of human T cells and chemical hapten exposure. TCRdb independently ran MiXCR on the RACE reads; one entry per CDR3 protein. The table has more than 65,000 distinct CDR3 sequences, about 9.4% seen once; the top ten hold 1.4%. The source material was whole blood, sampled in connection with sensitization to the hapten diphenylcyclopropenone (DPC). The receptors shown here come from a woman aged 45-65 years with alopecia areata. Some clones in this sample may be carry-over from other donors' samples. The CDR3 runs from the conserved cysteine through the conserved F or W. The D gene is left open where the match is weak. The size field is filled for only some rows; it gives once, few, many or a size class.

TGTGCCAGCAGCCAAGATAGGCCCCTAAACTATGGCTACACCTTC,CASSQDRPLNYGYTF,-,TRBJ1-2,TRBV14,many
TGTGCCAGCAGCTCCGGAGGGACTACGTGGGAGCAGTACTTC,CASSSGGTTWEQYF,TRBD2,TRBJ2-7,TRBV7-2,few
TGCGCCAGCAGCTTGGTGTCAGGGGGGACCTACGAGCAGTACTTC,CASSLVSGGTYEQYF,-,TRBJ2-7,TRBV5-1,-
TGTGCCAGCAGTGGGTTCCATGAGCAGTTCTTC,CASSGFHEQFF,-,TRBJ2-1,TRBV28,few
TGTGCCAGCAGTTACCTAGATGAGGGGACCCAGTACTTC,CASSYLDEGTQYF,-,TRBJ2-5,TRBV6-6,-
TGTGCCAGCGGTAGGGATCTCCACAATGAGCAGTTCTTC,CASGRDLHNEQFF,-,TRBJ2-1,TRBV3-1,-
TGTGCCAGCAGTCCAGCCGCGGGGGCCAACGTCCTGACTTTC,CASSPAAGANVLTF,-,TRBJ2-6,TRBV6-2/TRBV6-3,-
TGTGCCAGCAGCCCACGACAGACTCATTACGAGCAGTACTTC,CASSPRQTHYEQYF,-,TRBJ2-7,TRBV6-2/TRBV6-3,few
TGTGCCACCAGCGTCGGGACTAGCGGTTACAATGAGCAGTTCTTC,CATSVGTSGYNEQFF,TRBD2,TRBJ2-1,TRBV15,few
TGCGCCAGCAGTTTCCGGGACCCCGGGGGTGAGCAGTTCTTC,CASSFRDPGGEQFF,-,TRBJ2-1,TRBV5-1,-
TGTGCCGGCAGAGGAGGCGGGAGTAGAGCAGATACGCAGTATTTT,CAGRGGGSRADTQYF,TRBD2,TRBJ2-3,TRBV7-2,few
TGTGCCAGTAGTCCCCGACAGGGAGGGTGGTATGGCTACACCTTC,CASSPRQGGWYGYTF,TRBD1,TRBJ1-2,TRBV19,-
TGCAGTGCTAGAGATGGGGTAGCGGGTAGGAATGAGCAGTTCTTC,CSARDGVAGRNEQFF,TRBD2,TRBJ2-1,TRBV20-1,few
TGTGCCAGCAGCTTAGCTGAGGCGGGCAATCAGCCCCAGCATTTT,CASSLAEAGNQPQHF,-,TRBJ1-5,TRBV7-9,many
TGTGCCAGCAGCCCTCGGGGTAGCGGCGGAAATGAGCAGTTCTTC,CASSPRGSGGNEQFF,-,TRBJ2-1,TRBV11-2,few
TGTGCCACCAGTGGGGGTAGCTCCTACAATGAGCAGTTCTTC,CATSGGSSYNEQFF,-,TRBJ2-1,TRBV24-1,few
TGCGCCAGCAGTCGGCCCGGGGGCTCTGGGGCCAACGTCCTGACTTTC,CASSRPGGSGANVLTF,-,TRBJ2-6,TRBV23-1,-
TGTGCCAGCAGCTTCGGACTAGCGGGAAGTATGGACGAGCAGTACTTC,CASSFGLAGSMDEQYF,TRBD2,TRBJ2-7,TRBV7-2,-
TGTGCCAGCAGCTTGGAACAGGGTCAAGAGACCCAGTACTTC,CASSLEQGQETQYF,-,TRBJ2-5,TRBV5-4,many
TGTGCCAGTACCGCGAGGGACACCCTTAGCAATCAGCCCCAGCATTTT,CASTARDTLSNQPQHF,-,TRBJ1-5,TRBV19,many
TGTGCCAGCAGCTTTCGATCCGGGACTAGCGCGTCCGTGGCGGGCACAGATACGCAGTATTTT,CASSFRSGTSASVAGTDTQYF,TRBD2,TRBJ2-3,TRBV5-5,-
TGTGCCAGCAGCTTAGCATCAGTCCAAGAGACCCAGTACTTC,CASSLASVQETQYF,-,TRBJ2-5,TRBV7-2,few
TGCAGCGTTGAAGGGAGTCGTGAGCAGTTCTTC,CSVEGSREQFF,-,TRBJ2-1,TRBV29-1,many
TGCAGCGCGACAGGGAGTACGAACACCGGGGAGCTGTTTTTT,CSATGSTNTGELFF,TRBD1,TRBJ2-2,TRBV29-1,-
TGCAGTGCTACACCTAGCGGGAATTGGGACCATGAGCAGTTCTTC,CSATPSGNWDHEQFF,TRBD2,TRBJ2-1,TRBV20-1,few
TGTGCCAGCAGCTCAGGGGGGGCCGGAACAGATACGCAGTATTTT,CASSSGGAGTDTQYF,-,TRBJ2-3,TRBV11-2,few
TGTGCCAGCAGTTTATCGGGGCTGACTGAAGCTTTCTTT,CASSLSGLTEAFF,-,TRBJ1-1,TRBV27,few
TGCGCCAGCAGCTTGACTAGCGGGAGGGCCGGGAATGAGCAGTTCTTC,CASSLTSGRAGNEQFF,TRBD2,TRBJ2-1,TRBV5-1,few
TGCAGCGTTGTCACAGGGTTGGACATTCAGTACTTC,CSVVTGLDIQYF,-,TRBJ2-4,TRBV29-1,-
TGTGCCAGCAGCTTCGCCGGACAGGGGAATTCACCCCTCCACTTT,CASSFAGQGNSPLHF,TRBD1,TRBJ1-6,TRBV7-2,-
TGTGCCAGCTCACCACGGACAGGGGACGCTTTCTTT,CASSPRTGDAFF,TRBD1,TRBJ1-1,TRBV18,-
TGTGCCAGCAGGGCCGGGACGGCGCCTGGAAACACCATATATTTT,CASRAGTAPGNTIYF,-,TRBJ1-3,TRBV6-5,many
TGTGCCAGCATCCCAGCGAGGACTAGCAGCTACGAGCAGTACTTC,CASIPARTSSYEQYF,TRBD2,TRBJ2-7,TRBV2,-